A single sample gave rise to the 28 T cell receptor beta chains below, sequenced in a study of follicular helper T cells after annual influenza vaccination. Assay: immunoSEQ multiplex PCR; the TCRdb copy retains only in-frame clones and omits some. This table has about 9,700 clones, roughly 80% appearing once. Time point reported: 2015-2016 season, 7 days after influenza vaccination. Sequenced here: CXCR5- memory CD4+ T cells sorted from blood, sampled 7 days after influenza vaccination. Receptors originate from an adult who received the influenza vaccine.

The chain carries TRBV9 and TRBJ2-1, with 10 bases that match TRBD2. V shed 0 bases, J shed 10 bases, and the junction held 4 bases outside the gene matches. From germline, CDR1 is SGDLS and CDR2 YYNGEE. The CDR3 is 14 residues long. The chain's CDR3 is CASSVGLAGDEQFF. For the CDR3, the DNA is TGTGCCAGCAGCGTAGGTCTAGCGGGGGACGAGCAGTTCTTC.

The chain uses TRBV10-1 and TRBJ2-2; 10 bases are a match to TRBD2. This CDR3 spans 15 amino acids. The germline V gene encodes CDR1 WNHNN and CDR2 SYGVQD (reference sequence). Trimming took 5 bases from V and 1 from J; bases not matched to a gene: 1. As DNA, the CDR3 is TGCGCCAGCAGTCTAGCGGGAGTGAACACCGGGGAGCTGTTTTTT. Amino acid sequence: CASSLAGVNTGELFF.

The DNA for the CDR3 is TGCAGCGGACAACTTATATACAATGAGCAGTTCTTC. It specifies CSGQLIYNEQFF. The rearrangement uses TRBV29-1 and TRBJ2-1; D is undetermined. The CDR3 length is 12 residues. Trimming removed 7 bases at V and 4 bases at J, with 11 bases between. Germline values: CDR1 SQVTM, CDR2 ANQGSEA.

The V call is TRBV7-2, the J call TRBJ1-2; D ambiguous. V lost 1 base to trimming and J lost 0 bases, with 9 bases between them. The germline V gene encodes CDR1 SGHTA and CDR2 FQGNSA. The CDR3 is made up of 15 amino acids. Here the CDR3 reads CASSLGTAANYGYTF. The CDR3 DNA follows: TGTGCCAGCAGCTTAGGGACGGCTGCTAACTATGGCTACACCTTC.

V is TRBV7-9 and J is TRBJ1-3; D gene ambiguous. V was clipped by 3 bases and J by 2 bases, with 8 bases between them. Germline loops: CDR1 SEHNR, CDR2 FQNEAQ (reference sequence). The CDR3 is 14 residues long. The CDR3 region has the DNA TGTGCCAGCAGCTTGCGGAGGACTGGAAACACCATATATTTT. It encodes CASSLRRTGNTIYF. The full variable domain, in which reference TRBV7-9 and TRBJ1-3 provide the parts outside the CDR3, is DTGVSQNPRHKITKRGQNVTFRCDPISEHNRLYWYRQTLGQGPEFLTYFQNEAQLEKSRLLSDRFSAERPKGSFSTLEIQRTEQGDSAMYLCASSLRRTGNTIYFGEGSWLTVV.

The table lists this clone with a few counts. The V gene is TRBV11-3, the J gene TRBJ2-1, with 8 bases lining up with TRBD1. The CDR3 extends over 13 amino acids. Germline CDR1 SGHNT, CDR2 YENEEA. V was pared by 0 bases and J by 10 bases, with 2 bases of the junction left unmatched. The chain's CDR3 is CASSLDRDREQFF. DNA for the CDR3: TGTGCCAGCAGCTTAGACCGGGACAGGGAGCAGTTCTTC.

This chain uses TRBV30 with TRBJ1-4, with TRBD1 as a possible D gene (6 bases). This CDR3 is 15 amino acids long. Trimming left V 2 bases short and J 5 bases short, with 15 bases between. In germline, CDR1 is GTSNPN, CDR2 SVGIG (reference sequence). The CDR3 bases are TGTGCCTGGAGTAAGCCCAAGGGGGGCAATGAAAAACTGTTTTTT. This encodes CAWSKPKGGNEKLFF.

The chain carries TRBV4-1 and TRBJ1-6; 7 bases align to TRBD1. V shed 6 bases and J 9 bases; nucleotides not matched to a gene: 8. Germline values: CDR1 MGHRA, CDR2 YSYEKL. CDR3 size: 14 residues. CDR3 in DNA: TGCGCCAGCAGGAGACAGGGATTGGGTTCACCCCTCCACTTT. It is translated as CASRRQGLGSPLHF.

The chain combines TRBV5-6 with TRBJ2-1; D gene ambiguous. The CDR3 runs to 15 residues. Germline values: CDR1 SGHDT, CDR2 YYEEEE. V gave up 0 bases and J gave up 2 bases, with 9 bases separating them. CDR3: CASSLVQRTYNEQFF. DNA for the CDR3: TGTGCCAGCAGCTTGGTCCAGCGCACCTACAATGAGCAGTTCTTC. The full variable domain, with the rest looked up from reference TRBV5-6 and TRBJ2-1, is DAGVTQSPTHLIKTRGQQVTLRCSPKSGHDTVSWYQQALGQGPQFIFQYYEEEERQRGNFPDRFSGHQFPNYSSELNVNALLLGDSALYLCASSLVQRTYNEQFFGPGTRLTVL.

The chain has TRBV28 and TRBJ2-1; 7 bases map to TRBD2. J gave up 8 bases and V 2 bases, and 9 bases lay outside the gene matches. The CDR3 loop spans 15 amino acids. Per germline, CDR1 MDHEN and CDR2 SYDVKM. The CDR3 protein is CASSLGRGSSHEQFF. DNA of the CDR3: TGTGCCAGCAGTTTAGGGCGGGGGAGTTCGCATGAGCAGTTCTTC.

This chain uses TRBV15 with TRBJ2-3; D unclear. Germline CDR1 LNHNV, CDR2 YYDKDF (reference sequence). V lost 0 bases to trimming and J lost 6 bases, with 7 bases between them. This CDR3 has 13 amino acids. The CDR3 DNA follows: TGTGCCACCAGCAGAGATCAAGGGGATACGCAGTATTTT. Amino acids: CATSRDQGDTQYF.

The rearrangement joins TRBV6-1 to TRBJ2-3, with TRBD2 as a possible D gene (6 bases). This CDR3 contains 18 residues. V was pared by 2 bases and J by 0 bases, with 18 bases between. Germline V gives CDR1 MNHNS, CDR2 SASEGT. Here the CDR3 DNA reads TGTGCCAGCAGTGAATCAATGGTGGTAGGAGGGAGCACAGATACGCAGTATTTT. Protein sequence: CASSESMVVGGSTDTQYF.

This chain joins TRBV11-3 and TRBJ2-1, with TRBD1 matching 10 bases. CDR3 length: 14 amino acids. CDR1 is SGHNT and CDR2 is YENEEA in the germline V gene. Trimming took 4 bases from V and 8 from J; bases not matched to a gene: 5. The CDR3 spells CASSSDRGFDEQFF. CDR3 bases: TGTGCCAGCAGCTCGGACAGGGGGTTCGATGAGCAGTTCTTC.

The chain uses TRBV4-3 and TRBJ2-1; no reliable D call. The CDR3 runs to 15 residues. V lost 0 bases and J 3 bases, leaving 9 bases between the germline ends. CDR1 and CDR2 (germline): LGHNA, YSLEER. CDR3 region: CASSQEWSHYNEQFF. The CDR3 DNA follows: TGCGCCAGCAGCCAAGAATGGAGCCACTACAATGAGCAGTTCTTC.

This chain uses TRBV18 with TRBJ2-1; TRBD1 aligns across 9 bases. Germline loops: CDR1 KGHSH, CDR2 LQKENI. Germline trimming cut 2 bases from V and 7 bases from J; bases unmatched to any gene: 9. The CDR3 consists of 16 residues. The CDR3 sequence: CASSPMGQGVKNEQFF. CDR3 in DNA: TGTGCCAGCTCACCAATGGGACAGGGTGTAAAGAATGAGCAGTTCTTC.

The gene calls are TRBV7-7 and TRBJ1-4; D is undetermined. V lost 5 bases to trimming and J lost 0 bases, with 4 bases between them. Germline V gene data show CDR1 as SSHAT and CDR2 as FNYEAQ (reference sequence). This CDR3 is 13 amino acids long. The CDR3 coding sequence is TGTGCCAGCAGCCGCACAACTAATGAAAAACTGTTTTTT. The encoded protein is CASSRTTNEKLFF.

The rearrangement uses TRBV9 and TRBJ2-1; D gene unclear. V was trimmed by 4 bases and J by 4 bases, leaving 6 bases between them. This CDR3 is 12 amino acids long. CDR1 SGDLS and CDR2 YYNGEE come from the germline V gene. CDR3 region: CASSPQYNEQFF. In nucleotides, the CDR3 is TGTGCCAGCAGCCCCCAGTACAATGAGCAGTTCTTC.

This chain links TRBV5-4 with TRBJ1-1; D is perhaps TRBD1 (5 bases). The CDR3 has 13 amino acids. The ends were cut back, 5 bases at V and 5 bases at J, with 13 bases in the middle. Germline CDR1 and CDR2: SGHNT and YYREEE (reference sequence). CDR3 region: CASRVGGKTEAFF. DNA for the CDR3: TGTGCCAGCAGGGTGGGGGGGAAAACTGAAGCTTTCTTT.

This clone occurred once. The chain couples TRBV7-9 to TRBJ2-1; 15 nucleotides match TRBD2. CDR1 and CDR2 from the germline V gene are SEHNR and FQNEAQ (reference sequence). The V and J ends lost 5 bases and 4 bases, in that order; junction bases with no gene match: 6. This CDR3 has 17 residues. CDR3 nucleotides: TGTGCCAGCAGCCCTACTGGACTAGCGGGGGGGTACAATGAGCAGTTCTTC. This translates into CASSPTGLAGGYNEQFF.

The CDR3 is CASSSRPRSGLYSNQPQHF. CDR3 bases: TGTGCCAGCTCAAGCAGACCCCGGTCTGGGCTATATAGCAATCAGCCCCAGCATTTT. The chain carries TRBV18 and TRBJ1-5; D gene uncertain. The CDR3 extends over 19 amino acids. Between the trimmed V and J ends, which lost 5 bases and 0 bases, there was a span of 23 bases. Per germline, CDR1 KGHSH and CDR2 LQKENI.

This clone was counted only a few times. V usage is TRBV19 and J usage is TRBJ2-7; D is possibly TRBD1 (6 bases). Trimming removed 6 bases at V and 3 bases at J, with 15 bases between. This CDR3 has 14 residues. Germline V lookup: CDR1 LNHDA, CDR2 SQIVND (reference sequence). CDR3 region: CASRDTGQGYEQYF. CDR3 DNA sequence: TGTGCCAGTAGAGACACGGGACAAGGCTACGAGCAGTACTTC.

CDR3 nucleotide sequence: TGTGCCACCAGAAGGGGACCCCTTATGACCGAGCAGTACTTC. Its protein product is CATRRGPLMTEQYF. The chain couples TRBV18 to TRBJ2-7; D is possibly TRBD1 or TRBD2 (5 bases each). Germline V gene sequence: CDR1 KGHSH, CDR2 LQKENI. Trimming pared 10 bases from V and 6 bases from J, leaving 22 bases between. The CDR3 sequence is 14 residues long.

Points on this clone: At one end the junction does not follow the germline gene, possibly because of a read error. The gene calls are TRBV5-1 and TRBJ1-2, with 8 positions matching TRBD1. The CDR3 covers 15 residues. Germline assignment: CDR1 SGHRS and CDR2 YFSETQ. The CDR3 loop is CASRLGRGQLDGYTF. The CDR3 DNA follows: TGCGCCAGCAGGTTGGGCAGGGGGCAGTTGGATGGCTACACCTTC. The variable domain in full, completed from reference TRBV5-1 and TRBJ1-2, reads KAGVTQTPRYLIKTRGQQVTLSCSPISGHRSVSWYQQTPGQGLQFLFEYFSETQRNKGNFPGRFSGRQFSNSRSEMNVSTLELGDSALYLCASRLGRGQLDGYTFGSGTRLTVV.

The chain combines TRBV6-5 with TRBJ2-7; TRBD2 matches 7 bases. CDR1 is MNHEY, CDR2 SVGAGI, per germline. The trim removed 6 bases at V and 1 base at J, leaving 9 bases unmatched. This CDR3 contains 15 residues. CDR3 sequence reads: CASRQILAFSYEQYF. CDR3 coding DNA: TGTGCCAGCAGGCAAATACTAGCGTTTTCCTACGAGCAGTACTTC.

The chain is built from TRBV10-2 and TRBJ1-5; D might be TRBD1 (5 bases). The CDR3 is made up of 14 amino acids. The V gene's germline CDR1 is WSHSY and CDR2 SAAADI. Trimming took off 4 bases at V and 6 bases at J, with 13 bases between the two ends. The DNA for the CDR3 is TGCGCCAGCAGTGGACAAGGGGTCCTTCAGCCCCAGCATTTT. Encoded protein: CASSGQGVLQPQHF.

The CDR3 nucleotides read TGTGCCAGTAGTATTGCGAGGGCAAGCTCCTATAATTCACCCCTCCACTTT. This sequence encodes CASSIARASSYNSPLHF. The chain carries TRBV19 and TRBJ1-6; D is ambiguous. The germline V gene encodes CDR1 LNHDA and CDR2 SQIVND (reference sequence). V shed 3 bases and J shed 0 bases, with 12 bases lying between them. The CDR3 spans 17 residues.

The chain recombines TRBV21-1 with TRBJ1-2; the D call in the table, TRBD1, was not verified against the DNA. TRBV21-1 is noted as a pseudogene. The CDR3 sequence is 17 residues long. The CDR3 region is CASSRGHTGTGDYGYTF. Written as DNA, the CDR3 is TGTGCCAGCAGCAGAGGCCATACCGGGACAGGGGATTATGGCTACACCTTC.

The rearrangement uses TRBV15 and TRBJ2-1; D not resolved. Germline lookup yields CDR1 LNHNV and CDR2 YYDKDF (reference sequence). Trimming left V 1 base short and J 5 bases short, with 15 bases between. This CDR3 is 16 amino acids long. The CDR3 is CATSRVLLATDNEQFF. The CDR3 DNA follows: TGTGCCACCAGCAGAGTCCTTCTGGCCACTGACAATGAGCAGTTCTTC.